The 20 T cell receptor beta chains listed next were all sequenced from one sample in a study of T cell responses to AZD1222 COVID-19 vaccine. The table came from immunoSEQ multiplex PCR; TCRdb's copy has only in-frame clones and leaves some out. The table includes 150,000 to 200,000 clones, roughly 93% detected once. Sample: peripheral blood, taken on day 0 of AZD1222 vaccination. The source is an adult in good health.

V and J are TRBV11-2 and TRBJ1-2, with 9 bases lining up with TRBD1. Germline V CDR1 and CDR2: SGHAT, FQNNGV. The CDR3 contains 16 residues. Losses at the gene ends were 5 bases for V and 8 bases for J; bases not matched to a gene: 15. For the CDR3, the DNA is TGTGCCAGCAGCCCAATTGGGACAGGGAGAGGTCTAGGCTACACCTTC. Protein: CASSPIGTGRGLGYTF.

The chain recombines TRBV28 with TRBJ2-1; D gene ambiguous. Trimming took off 7 bases at V and 3 bases at J, with 13 bases between the two ends. The CDR3 loop spans 14 amino acids. The germline V gene has CDR1 MDHEN and CDR2 SYDVKM. The CDR3 region is CASTLSVLYNEQFF. In DNA, the CDR3 is TGTGCCAGCACCCTGTCAGTCCTCTACAATGAGCAGTTCTTC.

This sequence joins TRBV6-5 and TRBJ1-1; D ambiguous. The CDR3 is 14 amino acids. Germline CDR1 and CDR2: MNHEY and SVGAGI. The V and J ends lost 3 bases and 1 base respectively, with 9 bases between them. Here the CDR3 DNA reads TGTGCCAGCAGTTATAGGGTGGGGAACACTGAAGCTTTCTTT. Translated: CASSYRVGNTEAFF.

The J gene is TRBJ1-1, the V gene TRBV25-1; maybe TRBD1 (5 bases). The CDR3 is 18 amino acids. V was trimmed by 1 base and J by 1 base, leaving 19 bases between them. Germline-derived CDR1 and CDR2 are MGHDK and SYGVNS. The CDR3 spells CASSEFGGRAGKNTEAFF. CDR3 DNA: TGTGCCAGCAGTGAATTCGGTGGTAGGGCAGGGAAGAACACTGAAGCTTTCTTT.

V is TRBV4-1 and J is TRBJ1-2, with D unresolved. CDR1 and CDR2 from the germline V gene are MGHRA and YSYEKL. CDR3 length: 14 residues. V lost 4 bases to trimming and J lost 4 bases, with 13 bases between them. In DNA form, the CDR3 reads TGCGCCAGCAGCCGCGGGGAACCGGGCTATGGCTACACCTTC. This sequence encodes CASSRGEPGYGYTF.

The chain uses TRBV7-8 and TRBJ2-1; TRBD2 is a possible D gene (6 bases). V dropped 5 bases and J dropped 2 bases, with 10 bases sitting between them. Germline loops: CDR1 SGHVS, CDR2 FQNEAQ. The CDR3 is made up of 14 amino acids. CDR3 amino acids: CASSPWGAYNEQFF. CDR3 sequence (DNA): TGTGCCAGCAGCCCATGGGGGGCCTACAATGAGCAGTTCTTC.

Only one count was recorded for this clone. The chain employs TRBV5-4 and TRBJ2-7, with D possibly matching TRBD1 (6 bases). With 4 bases removed from V and 4 bases from J, the gap between germline ends came to 18 bases. Germline CDR1 and CDR2: SGHNT and YYREEE (reference sequence). The CDR3 runs to 15 residues. The CDR3 sequence is CASSKARDKSYEQYF. DNA for the CDR3: TGTGCCAGCAGCAAAGCCCGGGACAAAAGTTACGAGCAGTACTTC.

This chain links TRBV4-3 with TRBJ2-2; 7 bases agree with TRBD1. Germline lookup yields CDR1 LGHNA and CDR2 YSLEER. J gave up 1 base and V 5 bases, and 4 bases lay outside the gene matches. CDR3 length: 15 residues. The CDR3 DNA reads as TGCGCCAGCAGCGAGGGGGCGGGGAACACCGGGGAGCTGTTTTTT. Its translation: CASSEGAGNTGELFF.

The genes are TRBV19 and TRBJ2-2, with D possibly matching TRBD2 (6 bases). V gave up 6 bases and J gave up 4 bases, with 21 bases separating them. Germline assignment: CDR1 LNHDA and CDR2 SQIVND (reference sequence). There are 17 residues in the CDR3. CDR3 bases: TGTGCCAGTAGCTTCGGGACTCCTGAAATGGCCACCGGGGAGCTGTTTTTT. Translated: CASSFGTPEMATGELFF.

The CDR3 protein is CASSQEPLAGGQETQYF. The CDR3 DNA follows: TGCGCCAGCAGCCAAGAGCCCCTAGCGGGGGGGCAAGAGACCCAGTACTTC. The rearrangement links TRBV4-1 to TRBJ2-5; the match to TRBD2 covers 12 bases. Germline V gene data show CDR1 as MGHRA and CDR2 as YSYEKL. This CDR3 has 17 residues. Germline trimming cut 0 bases from V and 2 bases from J; bases unmatched to any gene: 4.

This chain joins TRBV10-1 and TRBJ1-1; D not certain. Germline V gene data show CDR1 as WNHNN and CDR2 as SYGVQD (reference sequence). There are 14 residues in the CDR3. Deletions cut 2 bases from V and 2 bases from J, with 9 bases between. The CDR3 here is CASSEGSENTEAFF. The CDR3 DNA follows: TGCGCCAGCAGTGAGGGGTCAGAAAACACTGAAGCTTTCTTT.

The V gene is TRBV7-2, the J gene TRBJ2-5, with D possibly being TRBD1 or TRBD2 (5 bases each). CDR3 size: 13 residues. The germline gives CDR1 SGHTA, CDR2 FQGNSA. The V end was cut by 3 bases, the J end by 1 base, with 6 bases between. The CDR3, as DNA: TGTGCCAGCAGCTTTGGGGGCCAAGAGACCCAGTACTTC. Amino acids: CASSFGGQETQYF. The complete variable domain, with remaining parts taken from reference TRBV7-2 and TRBJ2-5, reads GAGVSQSPSNKVTEKGKDVELRCDPISGHTALYWYRQSLGQGLEFLIYFQGNSAPDKSGLPSDRFSAERTGGSVSTLTIQRTQQEDSAVYLCASSFGGQETQYFGPGTRLLVL.

The chain joins TRBV6-6 to TRBJ1-3; D uncertain. Germline CDR1 MNHNY, CDR2 SVGAGI (reference sequence). The CDR3 sequence is 16 residues long. The V end lost 0 bases, the J end lost 0 bases, and 9 bases lay between the germline ends. DNA for the CDR3: TGTGCCAGCAGTTACTCTCAGGTTAACTCTGGAAACACCATATATTTT. Translated, it gives CASSYSQVNSGNTIYF.

CDR3 loop: CASSYSRASGNTIYF. The CDR3 region has the DNA TGTGCCAGCAGTTACTCAAGGGCCTCTGGAAACACCATATATTTT. The chain carries TRBV6-5 and TRBJ1-3; D unresolved. From germline, CDR1 is MNHEY and CDR2 SVGAGI. The CDR3 covers 15 residues. V lost 0 bases to trimming and J lost 0 bases, with 6 bases between them.

The rearrangement uses TRBV12-3 or TRBV12-4 and TRBJ2-7; D possibly corresponds to TRBD1 (6 bases). CDR3 size: 12 residues. With 1 base removed from V and 10 bases from J, the gap between germline ends came to 11 bases. The CDR3 bases are TGTGCCAGCAGTTTAGGACAGGTCATCCAGTACTTC. Translated: CASSLGQVIQYF.

The chain employs TRBV27 and TRBJ1-5; D is unclear. The V and J ends lost 6 bases and 7 bases respectively, with 10 bases between them. CDR3 size: 12 residues. Germline loops: CDR1 MNHEY, CDR2 SMNVEV (reference sequence). The CDR3 is CASSDDGQPQHF. The CDR3 DNA sequence: TGTGCCAGCAGCGACGACGGGCAGCCCCAGCATTTT.

This chain links TRBV3-1 (or the pseudogene TRBV3-2) with TRBJ1-6; D is ambiguous. CDR3 length: 14 residues. Trimming pared 3 bases from V and 10 bases from J, leaving 13 bases between. CDR1 and CDR2 (germline): LGHDT, YNNKEL (reference sequence). CDR3 bases: TGTGCCAGCAGCCACGATACCCTTGGATCACCCCTCCACTTT. It encodes CASSHDTLGSPLHF.

This chain uses TRBV5-4 with TRBJ2-7; 9 bases line up with TRBD1. V lost 4 bases, J lost 4 bases, and 12 bases stayed unmatched. Germline CDR1 reads SGHNT; CDR2 reads YYREEE (reference sequence). The CDR3 spans 16 residues. CDR3 in DNA: TGTGCCAGCAGCCCTCGACCGGGACAGGGTTTGTACGAGCAGTACTTC. Its translation: CASSPRPGQGLYEQYF. The full variable domain, completed using reference TRBV5-4 and TRBJ2-7, is ETGVTQSPTHLIKTRGQQVTLRCSSQSGHNTVSWYQQALGQGPQFIFQYYREEENGRGNFPPRFSGLQFPNYSSELNVNALELDDSALYLCASSPRPGQGLYEQYFGPGTRLTVT.

The genes are TRBV5-1 and TRBJ1-4; 10 bases agree with TRBD1. There are 15 residues in the CDR3. Germline loops: CDR1 SGHRS, CDR2 YFSETQ. Trimming cost V 4 bases and J 8 bases; bases outside gene matches: 8. CDR3 sequence reads: CASSEAGTGEEKLFF. The CDR3, as DNA: TGCGCCAGCAGCGAGGCCGGGACAGGGGAAGAAAAACTGTTTTTT.

This sequence joins TRBV7-2 and TRBJ1-2; D remains unclear. The CDR3 has 14 amino acids. The V gene's germline CDR1 is SGHTA and CDR2 FQGNSA. Trimming stripped 1 base from V and 7 bases from J, with 13 bases between. CDR3 coding DNA: TGTGCCAGCAGCTTAGTCGGCGAGATCGGTGGCTACACCTTC. As protein: CASSLVGEIGGYTF.